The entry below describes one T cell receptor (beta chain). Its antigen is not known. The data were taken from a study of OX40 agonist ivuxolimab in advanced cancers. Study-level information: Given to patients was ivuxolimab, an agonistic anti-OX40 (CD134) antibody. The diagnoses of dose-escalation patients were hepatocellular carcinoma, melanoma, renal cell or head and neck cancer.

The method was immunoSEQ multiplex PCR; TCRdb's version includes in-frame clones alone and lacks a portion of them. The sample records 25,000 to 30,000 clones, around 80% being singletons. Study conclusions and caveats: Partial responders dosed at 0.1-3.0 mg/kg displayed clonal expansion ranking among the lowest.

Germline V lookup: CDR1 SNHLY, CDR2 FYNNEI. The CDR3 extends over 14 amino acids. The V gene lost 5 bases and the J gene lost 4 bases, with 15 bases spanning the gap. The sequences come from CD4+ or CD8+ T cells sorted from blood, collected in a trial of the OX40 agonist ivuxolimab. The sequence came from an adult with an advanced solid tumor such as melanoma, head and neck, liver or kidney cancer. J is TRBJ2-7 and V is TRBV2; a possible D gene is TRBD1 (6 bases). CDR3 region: CASSLRQGTYEQYF. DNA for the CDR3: TGTGCCAGCAGTTTAAGGCAGGGGACGTACGAGCAGTACTTC.